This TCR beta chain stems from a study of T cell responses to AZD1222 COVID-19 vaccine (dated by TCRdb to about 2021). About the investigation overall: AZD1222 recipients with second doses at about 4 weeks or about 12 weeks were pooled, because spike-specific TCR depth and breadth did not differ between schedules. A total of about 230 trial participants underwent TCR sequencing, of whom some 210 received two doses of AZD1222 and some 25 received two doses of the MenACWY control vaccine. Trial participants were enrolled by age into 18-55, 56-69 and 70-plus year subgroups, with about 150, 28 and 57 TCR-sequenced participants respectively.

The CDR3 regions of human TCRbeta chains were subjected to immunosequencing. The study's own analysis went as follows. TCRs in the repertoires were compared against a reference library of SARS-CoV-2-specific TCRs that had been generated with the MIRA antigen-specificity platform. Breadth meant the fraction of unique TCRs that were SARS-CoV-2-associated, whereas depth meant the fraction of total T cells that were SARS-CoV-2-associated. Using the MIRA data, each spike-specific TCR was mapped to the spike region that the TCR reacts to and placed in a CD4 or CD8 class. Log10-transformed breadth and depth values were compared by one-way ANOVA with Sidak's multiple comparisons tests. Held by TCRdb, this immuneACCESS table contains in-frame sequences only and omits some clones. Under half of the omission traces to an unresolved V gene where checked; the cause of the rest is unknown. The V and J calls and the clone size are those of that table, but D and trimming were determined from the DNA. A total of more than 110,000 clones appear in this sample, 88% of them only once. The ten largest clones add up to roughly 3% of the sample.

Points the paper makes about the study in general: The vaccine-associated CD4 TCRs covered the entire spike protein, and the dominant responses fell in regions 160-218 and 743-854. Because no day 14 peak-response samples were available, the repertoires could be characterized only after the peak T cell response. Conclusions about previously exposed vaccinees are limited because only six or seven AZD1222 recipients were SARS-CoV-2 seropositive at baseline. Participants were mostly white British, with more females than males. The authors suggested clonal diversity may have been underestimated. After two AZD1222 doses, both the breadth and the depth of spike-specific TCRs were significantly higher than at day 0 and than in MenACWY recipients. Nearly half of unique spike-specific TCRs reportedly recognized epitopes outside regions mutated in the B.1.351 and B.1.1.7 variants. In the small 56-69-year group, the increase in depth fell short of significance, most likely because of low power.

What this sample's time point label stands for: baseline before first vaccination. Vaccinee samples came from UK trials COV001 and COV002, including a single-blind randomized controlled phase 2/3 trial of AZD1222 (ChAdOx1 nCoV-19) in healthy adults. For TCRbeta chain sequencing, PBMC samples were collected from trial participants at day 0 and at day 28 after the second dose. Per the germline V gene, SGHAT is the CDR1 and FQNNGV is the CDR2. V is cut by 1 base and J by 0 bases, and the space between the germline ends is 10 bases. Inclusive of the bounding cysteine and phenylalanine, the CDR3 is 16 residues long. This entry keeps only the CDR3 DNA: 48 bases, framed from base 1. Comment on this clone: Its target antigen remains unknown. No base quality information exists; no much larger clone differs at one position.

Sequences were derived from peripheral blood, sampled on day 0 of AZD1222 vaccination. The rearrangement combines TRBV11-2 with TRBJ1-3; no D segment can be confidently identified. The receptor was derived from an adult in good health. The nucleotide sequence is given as TGTGCCAGCAGCTTAGGTCCGGGGTTCTCTGGAAACACCATATATTTT. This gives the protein CASSLGPGFSGNTIYF.